This TCR beta chain comes out of a study of post-analysis software for immune sequencing data. Study observations and caveats: The study found significantly lower normalized Chao1 diversity in multiple sclerosis patients than in controls. Samples from one preparation batch, clustered by F measure, grouped strongly together. Five TRBV segments, including TRBV5-6, TRBV5-1 and TRBV20-1, were more frequent in patients than controls.

There are 17 residues in the CDR3. The germline V gene encodes CDR1 KGHSH and CDR2 LQKENI. V dropped 5 bases and J dropped 0; count of bases not matched to a gene: 9. With respect to this clonotype: Its antigen is unidentified.

Unique molecular identifiers were carried by the TCR beta cDNA libraries. TCRdb re-called the PCR reads through MiXCR, storing one row per CDR3 protein. The sample shows roughly 540,000 distinct CDR3 sequences, 34% of them seen only once. The sequence was collected from a girl younger than 18 with multiple sclerosis. Sequenced input: blood. The rearrangement uses TRBV18 and TRBJ2-1; 8 bases fit TRBD2. The DNA of the CDR3 is TGTGCCAGCTCAGGGCGGGGGGCCACCCTCTCCTACAATGAGCAGTTCTTC. Translation gives CASSGRGATLSYNEQFF.